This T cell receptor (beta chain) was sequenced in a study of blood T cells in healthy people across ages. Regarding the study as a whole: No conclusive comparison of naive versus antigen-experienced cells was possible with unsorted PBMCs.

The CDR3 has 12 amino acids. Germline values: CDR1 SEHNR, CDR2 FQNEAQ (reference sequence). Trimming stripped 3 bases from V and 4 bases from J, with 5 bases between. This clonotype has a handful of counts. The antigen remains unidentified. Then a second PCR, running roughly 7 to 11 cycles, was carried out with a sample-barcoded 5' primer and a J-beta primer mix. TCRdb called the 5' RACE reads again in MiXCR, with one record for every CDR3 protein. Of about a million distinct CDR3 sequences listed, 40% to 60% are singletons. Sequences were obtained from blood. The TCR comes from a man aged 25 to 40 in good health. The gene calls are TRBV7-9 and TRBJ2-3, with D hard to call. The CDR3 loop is CASSLISDTQYF. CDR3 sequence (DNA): TGTGCCAGCAGCTTGATATCAGATACGCAGTATTTT.